This note documents a single T cell receptor (beta chain) sequence. The data originate from a study of shared clonotypes between healthy human individuals. Trimming pared 2 bases from V and 6 bases from J, leaving 10 bases between. The CDR3 runs to 13 residues. Germline V gives CDR1 KGHSH, CDR2 LQKENI. A deep-level run was used for the assay. Assay used: immunoSEQ multiplex PCR; TCRdb lists only in-frame clones, some missing. Of about 1.1 million clones listed, roughly 80% were seen once; the top ten hold roughly 0.82%. The source is a man between 18 and 35 years old in good health. Some clones in this sample may be carry-over from other donors' samples. The chain carries TRBV18 and TRBJ1-2; D remains ambiguous. The sample was memory CD4+ T cells from PBMCs. Described subset: CD45RA-negative fraction. In nucleotides, the CDR3 is TGTGCCAGCTCACCAGAGGGAGCCCATGGCTACACCTTC. Residues: CASSPEGAHGYTF.